This TCR beta chain was recovered during a study of T cell responses to AZD1222 COVID-19 vaccine. Sequencing was performed with immunoSEQ multiplex PCR; in TCRdb, only in-frame clones are kept and a portion is missing. The table shows some 200,000 clones, with around nine tenths occurring only once. Germline CDR1 reads LNHDA; CDR2 reads SQIVND (reference sequence). The CDR3 consists of 16 residues. The V gene lost 5 bases and the J gene lost 3 bases, with 14 bases spanning the gap. Sequencing was performed on peripheral blood, taken 28 days after the second dose of the MenACWY control vaccine. The TCR sequence derives from an adult who received the MenACWY meningococcal vaccine as a control. This chain connects TRBV19 to TRBJ2-6; D is unresolved. DNA of the CDR3: TGTGCCAGTAGTTCTGGGGTAGGGTTTGGGGCCAACGTCCTGACTTTC. This encodes CASSSGVGFGANVLTF.